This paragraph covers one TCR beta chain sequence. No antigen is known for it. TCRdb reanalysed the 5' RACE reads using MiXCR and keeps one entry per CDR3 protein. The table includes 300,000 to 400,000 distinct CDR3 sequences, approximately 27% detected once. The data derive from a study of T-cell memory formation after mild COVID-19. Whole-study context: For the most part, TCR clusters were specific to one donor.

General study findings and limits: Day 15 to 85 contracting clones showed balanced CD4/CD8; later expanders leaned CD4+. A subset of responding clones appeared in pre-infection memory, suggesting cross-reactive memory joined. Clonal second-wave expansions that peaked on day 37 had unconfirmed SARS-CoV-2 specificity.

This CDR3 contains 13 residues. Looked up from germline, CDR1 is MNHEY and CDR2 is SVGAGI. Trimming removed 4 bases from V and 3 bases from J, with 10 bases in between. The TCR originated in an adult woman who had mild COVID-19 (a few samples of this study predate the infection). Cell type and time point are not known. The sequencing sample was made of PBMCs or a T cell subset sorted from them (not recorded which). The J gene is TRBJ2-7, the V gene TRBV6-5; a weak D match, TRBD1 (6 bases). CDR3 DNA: TGTGCCAGCAGTTCTGTCAGGGGCTACGAGCAGTACTTC. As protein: CASSSVRGYEQYF.